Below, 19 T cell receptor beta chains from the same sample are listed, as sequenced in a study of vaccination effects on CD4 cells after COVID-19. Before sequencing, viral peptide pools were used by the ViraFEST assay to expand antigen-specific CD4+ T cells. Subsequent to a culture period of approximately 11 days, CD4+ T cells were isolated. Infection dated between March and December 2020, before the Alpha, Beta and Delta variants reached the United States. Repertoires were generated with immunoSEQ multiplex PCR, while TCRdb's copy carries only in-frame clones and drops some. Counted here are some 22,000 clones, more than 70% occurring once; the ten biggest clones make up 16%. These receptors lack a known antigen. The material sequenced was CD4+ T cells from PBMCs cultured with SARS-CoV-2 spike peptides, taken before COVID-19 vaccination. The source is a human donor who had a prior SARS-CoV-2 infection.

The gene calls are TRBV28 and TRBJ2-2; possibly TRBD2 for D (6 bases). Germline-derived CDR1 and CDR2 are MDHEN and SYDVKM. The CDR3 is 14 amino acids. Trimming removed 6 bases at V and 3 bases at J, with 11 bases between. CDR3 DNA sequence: TGTGCCAGCAGATGGAGGGCCGACACCGGGGAGCTGTTTTTT. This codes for CASRWRADTGELFF.

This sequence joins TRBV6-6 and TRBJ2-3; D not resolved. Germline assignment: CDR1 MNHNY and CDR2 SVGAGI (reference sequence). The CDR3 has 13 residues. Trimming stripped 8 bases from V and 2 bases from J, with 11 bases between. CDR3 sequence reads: CASHYRTTDTQYF. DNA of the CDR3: TGTGCCAGCCACTACCGAACCACAGATACGCAGTATTTT.

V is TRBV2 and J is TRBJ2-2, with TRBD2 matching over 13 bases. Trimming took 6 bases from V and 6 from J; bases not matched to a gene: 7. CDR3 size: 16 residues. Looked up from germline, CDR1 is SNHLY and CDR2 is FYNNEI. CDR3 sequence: CASRQRTSGGPGELFF. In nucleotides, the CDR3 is TGTGCCAGCAGGCAACGGACTAGCGGGGGCCCCGGGGAGCTGTTTTTT.

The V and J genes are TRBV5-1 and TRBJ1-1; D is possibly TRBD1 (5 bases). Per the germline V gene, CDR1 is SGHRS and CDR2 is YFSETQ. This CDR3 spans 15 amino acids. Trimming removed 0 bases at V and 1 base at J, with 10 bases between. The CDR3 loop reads CASSLVGGGNTEAFF. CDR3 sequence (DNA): TGCGCCAGCAGCTTGGTTGGGGGTGGGAACACTGAAGCTTTCTTT.

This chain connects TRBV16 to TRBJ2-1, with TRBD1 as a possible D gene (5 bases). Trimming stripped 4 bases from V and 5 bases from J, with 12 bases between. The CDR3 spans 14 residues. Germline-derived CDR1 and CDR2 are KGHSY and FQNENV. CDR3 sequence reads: CASSPTLRDNEQFF. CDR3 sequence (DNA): TGTGCCAGCAGCCCGACCCTCAGGGACAATGAGCAGTTCTTC.

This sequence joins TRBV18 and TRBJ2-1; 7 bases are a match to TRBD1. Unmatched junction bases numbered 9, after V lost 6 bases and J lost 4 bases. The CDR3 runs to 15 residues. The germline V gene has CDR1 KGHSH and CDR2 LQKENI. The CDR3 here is CASSPGDSSYNEQFF. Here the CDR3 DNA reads TGTGCCAGCTCCCCAGGGGACAGCTCTTACAATGAGCAGTTCTTC.

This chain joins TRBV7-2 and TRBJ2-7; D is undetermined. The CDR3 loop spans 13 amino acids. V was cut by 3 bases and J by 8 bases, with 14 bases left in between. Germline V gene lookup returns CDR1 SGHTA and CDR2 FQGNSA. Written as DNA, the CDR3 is TGTGCCAGCAGCTTGACACTACTCTTGCAGCAGTACTTC. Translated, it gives CASSLTLLLQQYF.

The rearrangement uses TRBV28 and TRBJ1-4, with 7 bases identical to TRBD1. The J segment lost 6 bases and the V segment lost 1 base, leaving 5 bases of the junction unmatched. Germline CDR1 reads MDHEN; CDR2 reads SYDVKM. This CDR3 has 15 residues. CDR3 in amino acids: CASSLSQGEYEKLFF. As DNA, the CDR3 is TGTGCCAGCAGTTTATCTCAGGGGGAGTATGAAAAACTGTTTTTT.

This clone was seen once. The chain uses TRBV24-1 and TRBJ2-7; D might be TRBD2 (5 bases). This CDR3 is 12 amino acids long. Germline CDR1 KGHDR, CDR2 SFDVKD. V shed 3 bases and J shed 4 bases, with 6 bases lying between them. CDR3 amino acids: CATSDTGYEQYF. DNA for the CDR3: TGTGCCACCAGTGATACGGGGTACGAGCAGTACTTC.

CDR3 sequence reads: CASSYAGVGGYTF. CDR3 nucleotide sequence: TGTGCCAGCAGTTACGCAGGGGTCGGGGGCTACACCTTC. The chain carries TRBV6-6 and TRBJ1-2, with D possibly TRBD1 on 6 matching bases. Germline-derived CDR1 and CDR2 are MNHNY and SVGAGI (reference sequence). The CDR3 is made up of 13 amino acids. V dropped 2 bases and J dropped 8 bases, with 12 bases sitting between them.

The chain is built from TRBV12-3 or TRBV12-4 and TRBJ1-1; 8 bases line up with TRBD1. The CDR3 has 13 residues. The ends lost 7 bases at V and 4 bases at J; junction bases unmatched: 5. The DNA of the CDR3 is TGTGCCAGCATTAATACAGGGGGCACTGAAGCTTTCTTT. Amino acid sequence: CASINTGGTEAFF.

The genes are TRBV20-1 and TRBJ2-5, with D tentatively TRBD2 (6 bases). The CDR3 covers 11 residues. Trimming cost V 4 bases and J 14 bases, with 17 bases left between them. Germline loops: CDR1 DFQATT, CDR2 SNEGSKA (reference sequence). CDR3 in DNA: TGCAGTGCTATTCGCGGGGCCGTCTGCTACTTC. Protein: CSAIRGAVCYF.

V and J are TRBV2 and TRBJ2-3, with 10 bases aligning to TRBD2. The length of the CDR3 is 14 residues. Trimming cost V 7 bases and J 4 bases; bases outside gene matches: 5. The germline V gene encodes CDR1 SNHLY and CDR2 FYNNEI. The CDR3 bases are TGTGCCAGCATGCTAGCGGGAGTCTCAGATACGCAGTATTTT. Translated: CASMLAGVSDTQYF.

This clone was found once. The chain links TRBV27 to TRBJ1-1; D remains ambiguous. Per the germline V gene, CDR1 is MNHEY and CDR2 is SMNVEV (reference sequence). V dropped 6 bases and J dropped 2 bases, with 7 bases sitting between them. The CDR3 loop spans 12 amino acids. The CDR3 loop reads CASRKTNTEAFF. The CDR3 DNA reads TGTGCCAGCAGGAAGACCAACACTGAAGCTTTCTTT.

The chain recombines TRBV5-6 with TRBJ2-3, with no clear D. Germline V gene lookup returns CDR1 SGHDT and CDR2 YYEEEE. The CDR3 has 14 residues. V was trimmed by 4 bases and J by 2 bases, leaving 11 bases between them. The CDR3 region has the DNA TGTGCCAGCAGCCCAACCGTTCCCACAGATACGCAGTATTTT. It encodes CASSPTVPTDTQYF. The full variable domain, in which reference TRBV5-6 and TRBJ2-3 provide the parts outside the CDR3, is DAGVTQSPTHLIKTRGQQVTLRCSPKSGHDTVSWYQQALGQGPQFIFQYYEEEERQRGNFPDRFSGHQFPNYSSELNVNALLLGDSALYLCASSPTVPTDTQYFGPGTRLTVL.

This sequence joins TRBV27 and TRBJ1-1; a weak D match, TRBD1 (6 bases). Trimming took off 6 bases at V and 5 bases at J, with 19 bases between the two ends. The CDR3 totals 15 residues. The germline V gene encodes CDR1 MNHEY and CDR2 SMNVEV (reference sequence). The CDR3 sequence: CASRPTGFVWTEAFF. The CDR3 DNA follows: TGTGCCAGCAGACCGACAGGATTTGTATGGACTGAAGCTTTCTTT.

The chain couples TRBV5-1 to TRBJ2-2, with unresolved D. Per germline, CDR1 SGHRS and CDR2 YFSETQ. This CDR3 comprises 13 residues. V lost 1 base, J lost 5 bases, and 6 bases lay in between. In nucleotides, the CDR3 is TGCGCCAGCAGCTTGTTGGGAACCGGGGAGCTGTTTTTT. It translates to CASSLLGTGELFF.

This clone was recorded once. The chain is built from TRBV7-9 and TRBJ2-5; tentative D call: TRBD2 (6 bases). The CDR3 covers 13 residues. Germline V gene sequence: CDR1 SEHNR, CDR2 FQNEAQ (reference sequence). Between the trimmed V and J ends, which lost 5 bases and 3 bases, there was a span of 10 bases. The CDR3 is CASSLWEEETQYF. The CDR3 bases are TGTGCCAGCAGCCTATGGGAGGAAGAGACCCAGTACTTC.

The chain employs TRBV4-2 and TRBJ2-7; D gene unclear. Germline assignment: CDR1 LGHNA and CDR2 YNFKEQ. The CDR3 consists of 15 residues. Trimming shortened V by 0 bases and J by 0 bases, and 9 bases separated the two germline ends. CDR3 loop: CASSQDRAISYEQYF. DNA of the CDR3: TGTGCCAGCAGCCAAGACCGCGCTATCTCCTACGAGCAGTACTTC.